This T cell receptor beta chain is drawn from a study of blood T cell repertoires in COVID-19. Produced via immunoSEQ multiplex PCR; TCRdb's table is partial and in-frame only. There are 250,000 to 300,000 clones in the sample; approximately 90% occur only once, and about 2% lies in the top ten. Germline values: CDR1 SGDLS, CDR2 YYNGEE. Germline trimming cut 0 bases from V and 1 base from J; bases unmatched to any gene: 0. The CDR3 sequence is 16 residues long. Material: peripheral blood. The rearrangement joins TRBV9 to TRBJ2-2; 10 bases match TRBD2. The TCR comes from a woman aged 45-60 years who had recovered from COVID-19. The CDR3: CASSVASGGNTGELFF. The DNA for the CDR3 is TGTGCCAGCAGCGTAGCTAGCGGGGGGAACACCGGGGAGCTGTTTTTT.